This T cell receptor (beta chain) comes out of a study of T cell clones after liver transplantation. Sequenced by immunoSEQ multiplex PCR; TCRdb stores in-frame clones only, minus some. The table includes some 60,000 clones, approximately 70% detected once. Germline V CDR1 and CDR2: SGHNT, YENEEA. This CDR3 has 14 amino acids. The V end lost 2 bases, the J end lost 6 bases, and 11 bases lay between the germline ends. The starting material was CD4+ T cells from blood, obtained at the approximately 16-month timepoint. The chain is built from TRBV11-3 and TRBJ2-1; unclear D gene. This receptor was taken from a human patient who received a liver transplant. Some T cells may be supplied by the graft donor. CDR3 bases: TGTGCCAGCAGCTTACGGCGAGACTTCAATGAGCAGTTCTTC. Translation: CASSLRRDFNEQFF.